This TCR beta chain was obtained from a study of T cell responses to AZD1222 COVID-19 vaccine. The overall study: Second-dose timings of about 4 or about 12 weeks were pooled.

Unmatched junction bases numbered 6, after V lost 4 bases and J lost 8 bases. Germline lookup yields CDR1 SGHTA and CDR2 FQGTGA. The CDR3 covers 13 residues. The repertoire was sequenced with immunoSEQ multiplex PCR; TCRdb's copy has only in-frame clones and lacks some. The sample has some 130,000 clones, approximately 85% seen once. The gene calls are TRBV7-3 and TRBJ1-2; 8 bases fit TRBD1. This clonotype was sampled from an adult in good health. The sample in question was peripheral blood, obtained on day 0 of AZD1222 vaccination. DNA for the CDR3: TGTGCCAGCAGCTCTGGGACAGGATGGGGCTACACCTTC. This codes for CASSSGTGWGYTF.